The 23 T cell receptor beta chains below all came from one sample that was sequenced in a study of shared clonotypes between healthy human individuals. CD45RO-negative, CCR7-selected cells formed the naive CD8 fraction, which excluded terminally differentiated effector memory CD45RA+ cells. TCRdb's table, derived via immunoSEQ multiplex PCR, lists solely in-frame clones and lacks some. The sample consists of 1.5 million to 2.5 million clones, just under 95% of them appearing once. Material: naive CD8+ T cells sorted from blood. These receptors were collected from a man younger than 35 in good health.

The chain joins TRBV12-2 to TRBJ2-7; the table's D call TRBD2 went unverified against the DNA. TRBV12-2 represents a pseudogene. The CDR3 loop spans 17 amino acids. The CDR3 here is CASRLTKLAGAKYEQYF. CDR3 DNA: TGTGCAAGTCGCTTAACCAAACTAGCGGGAGCAAAATACGAGCAGTACTTC.

The V gene is TRBV7-9, the J gene TRBJ2-7, with TRBD1 identical over 7 bases. V lost 5 bases and J lost 6; bases outside the gene matches: 7. The CDR3 consists of 13 residues. Germline V lookup: CDR1 SEHNR, CDR2 FQNEAQ (reference sequence). This CDR3 is CASSPTTGAEQYF. Written as DNA, the CDR3 is TGTGCCAGCAGCCCAACCACAGGGGCCGAGCAGTACTTC.

This clone was counted a single time. The sample carries other DNA sequences with the same CDR3. This sequence joins TRBV11-2 and TRBJ2-7; tentative D call: TRBD2 (6 bases). The CDR3 is 13 amino acids. Germline V gives CDR1 SGHAT, CDR2 FQNNGV. The germline V and J ends were trimmed by 5 bases and 1 base, with 9 bases remaining between them. CDR3 bases: TGTGCCAGCAGCCCGGGACTTTCCTACGAGCAGTACTTC. Its translation: CASSPGLSYEQYF.

CDR3 nucleotides: TGTGCCAGCAGTATACTAGCGGGAGGCGGCGAGCAGTACTTC. It is translated as CASSILAGGGEQYF. This chain uses TRBV28 with TRBJ2-7, with 12 bases lining up with TRBD2. Germline CDR1 and CDR2: MDHEN and SYDVKM. The trim removed 5 bases at V and 6 bases at J, leaving 5 bases unmatched. The CDR3 spans 14 residues.

J is TRBJ2-2 and V is TRBV30, with TRBD2 matching 7 bases. The CDR3 consists of 12 residues. Germline CDR1 is GTSNPN and CDR2 is SVGIG (reference sequence). The V gene end was trimmed by 7 bases and the J gene end by 7 bases; junction bases not matched to a gene: 6. CDR3 protein: CAYSGGVGELFF. In DNA, the CDR3 is TGTGCCTACTCGGGGGGTGTCGGGGAGCTGTTTTTT.

This chain connects TRBV7-6 to TRBJ1-1; D call uncertain. V was trimmed by 2 bases and J by 0 bases, leaving 7 bases between them. CDR1 and CDR2 from the germline V gene are SGHVS and FNYEAQ. This CDR3 is 14 amino acids long. The chain's CDR3 is CASSLPAMNTEAFF. Here the CDR3 DNA reads TGTGCCAGCAGCTTACCCGCTATGAACACTGAAGCTTTCTTT.

This chain uses TRBV4-3 with TRBJ1-1; a possible D gene is TRBD1 (5 bases). The CDR3 is 16 residues long. The ends were cut back, 0 bases at V and 3 bases at J, with 14 bases in the middle. CDR1 and CDR2 (germline): LGHNA, YSLEER. The CDR3 DNA sequence: TGCGCCAGCAGCCAAGATCTGGAGGGGTCGGACACTGAAGCTTTCTTT. Its translation: CASSQDLEGSDTEAFF.

This chain connects TRBV28 to TRBJ2-7; 7 bases align to TRBD1. J was trimmed by 2 bases and V by 5 bases; bases with no gene match: 6. Germline values: CDR1 MDHEN, CDR2 SYDVKM. This CDR3 comprises 14 residues. In DNA, the CDR3 is TGTGCCAGCAGTCTCGGGACAGAGGCCTACGAGCAGTACTTC. This codes for CASSLGTEAYEQYF.

The gene calls are TRBV5-1 and TRBJ2-3; 7 bases map to TRBD2. V lost 4 bases to trimming and J lost 0 bases; unmatched junction nucleotides: 8. The CDR3 is 16 amino acids. Germline V gene lookup returns CDR1 SGHRS and CDR2 YFSETQ. DNA of the CDR3: TGCGCCAGCAGCCCCCGCCTAGCGGTGAGCACAGATACGCAGTATTTT. Amino acid sequence: CASSPRLAVSTDTQYF.

On this clone itself: The same CDR3 is also encoded by other DNA sequences in this sample. V and J are TRBV7-9 and TRBJ1-4; TRBD1 agrees at 9 bases. Germline CDR1 and CDR2: SEHNR and FQNEAQ (reference sequence). The CDR3 is made up of 15 amino acids. V trimming: 4 bases; J trimming: 4 bases; junction bases outside the gene matches: 4. CDR3 region: CASSSTGGLNEKLFF. The CDR3, as DNA: TGTGCCAGCAGCTCCACAGGGGGCCTTAATGAAAAACTGTTTTTT.

The rearrangement joins TRBV4-1 to TRBJ2-7, with 7 bases that match TRBD1. Looked up from germline, CDR1 is MGHRA and CDR2 is YSYEKL. The CDR3 has 15 residues. Trimming at V came to 4 bases and at J to 4 bases, leaving 10 bases not matched to a gene. CDR3 loop: CASSLRDSAVYEQYF. The CDR3, as DNA: TGCGCCAGCAGCCTTAGGGACAGCGCGGTTTACGAGCAGTACTTC.

In regard to this clone: Different DNA sequences within this sample yield the same CDR3. This chain connects TRBV5-1 to TRBJ1-1; D might be TRBD1 (6 bases). In germline, CDR1 is SGHRS, CDR2 YFSETQ. With 4 bases removed from V and 6 bases from J, the gap between germline ends came to 10 bases. CDR3 length equals 12 residues. The CDR3 loop is CASSPDSAEAFF. The CDR3 DNA reads TGCGCCAGCAGCCCGGACAGCGCTGAAGCTTTCTTT.

V usage is TRBV4-3 and J usage is TRBJ2-1; D is ambiguous. The CDR3 sequence is 19 residues long. Trimming left V 1 base short and J 3 bases short, with 22 bases between. Looked up from germline, CDR1 is LGHNA and CDR2 is YSLEER. The CDR3 sequence: CASSQVRSAATPFYNEQFF. CDR3 DNA: TGCGCCAGCAGCCAAGTTCGTTCGGCAGCTACCCCTTTCTACAATGAGCAGTTCTTC.

V gene TRBV11-2 combines with J gene TRBJ2-7; a possible D gene is TRBD1 (5 bases). Germline V gene lookup returns CDR1 SGHAT and CDR2 FQNNGV. The CDR3 length is 13 residues. Trimming took off 5 bases at V and 2 bases at J, with 10 bases between the two ends. CDR3 nucleotides: TGTGCCAGCAGCATCGGACACCCCTACGAGCAGTACTTC. This sequence encodes CASSIGHPYEQYF.

Points on this clone: At one end the junction does not follow the germline gene, possibly because of a read error. V and J are TRBV15 and TRBJ2-2; D remains unclear. CDR3 size: 16 residues. Germline V lookup: CDR1 LNHNV, CDR2 YYDKDF (reference sequence). The DNA for the CDR3 is TGTGCCACCAACAGCGTCGAAGGGCGGAACTCCGGGGAGCTGTTTTTT. This codes for CATNSVEGRNSGELFF.

This clone was detected a few times. The chain recombines TRBV13 with TRBJ2-1; D possibly corresponds to TRBD1 (5 bases). V lost 5 bases to trimming and J lost 12 bases, with 14 bases between them. The CDR3 loop spans 12 amino acids. Germline CDR1 PRHDT, CDR2 FYEKMQ (reference sequence). CDR3 amino acids: CASSLAGAGQFF. In nucleotides, the CDR3 is TGTGCCAGCAGCCTCGCTGGGGCCGGGCAGTTCTTC.

DNA for the CDR3: TGTGCCAGCAGTTACATTTTGGCAGGGGCGAGGAATTCACCCCTCCACTTT. Translated, it gives CASSYILAGARNSPLHF. The rearrangement links TRBV6-7 to TRBJ1-6, with a possible D match to TRBD1 (6 bases). TRBV6-7 is treated as an ORF (open reading frame) with a function not yet certain. V gave up 2 bases and J gave up 7 bases, with 18 bases separating them. CDR3 length equals 17 residues.

As regards this clone: At one boundary the junction diverges from the germline segment, which might be a read error. V is TRBV19 and J is TRBJ2-5; 7 bases are a match to TRBD1. The CDR3 is 15 residues long. The germline V gene encodes CDR1 LNHDA and CDR2 SQIVND (reference sequence). The CDR3 loop reads CASSTWTGLREAQYF. The CDR3 DNA sequence: TGTGCCAGTAGTACATGGACAGGTTTAAGAGAGGCCCAGTACTTC. The whole variable domain, filled in from reference TRBV19 and TRBJ2-5, reads DGGITQSPKYLFRKEGQNVTLSCEQNLNHDAMYWYRQDPGQGLRLIYYSQIVNDFQKGDIAEGYSVSREKKESFPLTVTSAQKNPTAFYLCASSTWTGLREAQYFGPGTRLLVL.

The V and J genes are TRBV9 and TRBJ2-2; unclear D gene. Germline CDR1 is SGDLS and CDR2 is YYNGEE. V lost 4 bases and J 6 bases, leaving 22 bases between the germline ends. The CDR3 extends over 17 amino acids. This chain's CDR3 is CASSPRPVGRSSGELFF. CDR3 DNA sequence: TGTGCCAGCAGCCCCAGACCTGTGGGTAGATCTTCCGGGGAGCTGTTTTTT. The complete variable domain, with remaining parts taken from reference TRBV9 and TRBJ2-2, reads DSGVTQTPKHLITATGQRVTLRCSPRSGDLSVYWYQQSLDQGLQFLIQYYNGEERAKGNILERFSAQQFPDLHSELNLSSLELGDSALYFCASSPRPVGRSSGELFFGEGSRLTVL.

The chain recombines TRBV15 with TRBJ2-7; weak D call: TRBD2 (6 bases). The CDR3 is 15 residues long. Trimming shortened V by 0 bases and J by 6 bases, and 15 bases separated the two germline ends. Germline assignment: CDR1 LNHNV and CDR2 YYDKDF (reference sequence). The CDR3 reads CATSRDKGLSSEQYF. CDR3 nucleotides: TGTGCCACCAGCAGAGATAAGGGACTGAGTTCCGAGCAGTACTTC.

The rearrangement uses TRBV5-1 and TRBJ1-3, with D perhaps matching TRBD1 (5 bases). CDR3 size: 18 residues. Germline V lookup: CDR1 SGHRS, CDR2 YFSETQ. V was cut by 2 bases and J by 0 bases, with 18 bases left in between. CDR3 loop: CASSFGGWEASSGNTIYF. In nucleotides, the CDR3 is TGCGCCAGCAGCTTTGGGGGGTGGGAGGCCAGCTCTGGAAACACCATATATTTT.

V and J are TRBV25-1 and TRBJ2-3; 10 nucleotides align to TRBD2. The J segment lost 6 bases and the V segment lost 7 bases, leaving 7 bases of the junction unmatched. Germline CDR1 is MGHDK and CDR2 is SYGVNS. CDR3 size: 14 residues. The CDR3 coding sequence is TGTGCCAGCATAAGCGGGAGGGCATGGGATACGCAGTATTTT. Translated: CASISGRAWDTQYF.

The genes are TRBV19 and TRBJ1-5; D unresolved. V lost 4 bases and J 0 bases, leaving 16 bases between the germline ends. The CDR3 covers 17 residues. CDR1 and CDR2 (germline): LNHDA, SQIVND (reference sequence). For the CDR3, the DNA is TGTGCCAGTAGTACGGACTTAAACATTAATAGCAATCAGCCCCAGCATTTT. Translation gives CASSTDLNINSNQPQHF.